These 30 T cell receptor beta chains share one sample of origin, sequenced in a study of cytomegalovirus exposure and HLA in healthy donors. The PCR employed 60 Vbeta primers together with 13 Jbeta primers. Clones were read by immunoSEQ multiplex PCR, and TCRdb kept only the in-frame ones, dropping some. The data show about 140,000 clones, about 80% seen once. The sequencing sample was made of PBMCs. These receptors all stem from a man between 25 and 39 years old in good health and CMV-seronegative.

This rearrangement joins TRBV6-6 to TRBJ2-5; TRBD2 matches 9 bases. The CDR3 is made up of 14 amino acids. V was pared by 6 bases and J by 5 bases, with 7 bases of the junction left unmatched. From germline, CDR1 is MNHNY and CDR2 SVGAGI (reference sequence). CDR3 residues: CASRSSSGEETQYF. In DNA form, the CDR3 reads TGTGCCAGCAGATCATCTAGCGGGGAGGAGACCCAGTACTTC.

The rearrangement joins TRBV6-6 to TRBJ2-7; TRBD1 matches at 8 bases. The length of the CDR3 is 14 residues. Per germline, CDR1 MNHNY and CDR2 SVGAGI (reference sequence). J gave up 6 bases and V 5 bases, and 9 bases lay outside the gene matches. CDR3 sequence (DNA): TGTGCCAGCAGTGTAAGACAGGGGTCAAGCGAGCAGTACTTC. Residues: CASSVRQGSSEQYF.

CDR3 DNA: TGTGCCAGCAACAAAGGGTTTCTAGCGCCAAACATTCAGTACTTC. It translates to CASNKGFLAPNIQYF. The gene calls are TRBV2 and TRBJ2-4, with TRBD2 as a possible D gene (6 bases). Germline assignment: CDR1 SNHLY and CDR2 FYNNEI. V dropped 7 bases and J dropped 6 bases, with 19 bases sitting between them. The CDR3 is 15 amino acids. The full variable domain, with the rest looked up from reference TRBV2 and TRBJ2-4, is EPEVTQTPSHQVTQMGQEVILRCVPISNHLYFYWYRQILGQKVEFLVSFYNNEISEKSEIFDDQFSVERPDGSNFTLKIRSTKLEDSAMYFCASNKGFLAPNIQYFGAGTRLSVL.

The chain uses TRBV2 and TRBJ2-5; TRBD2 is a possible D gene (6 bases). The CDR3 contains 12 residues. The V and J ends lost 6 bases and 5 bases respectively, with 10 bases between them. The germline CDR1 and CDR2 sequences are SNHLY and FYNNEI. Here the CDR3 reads CASRQEGETQYF. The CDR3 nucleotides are TGTGCCAGCAGACAGGAGGGGGAGACCCAGTACTTC.

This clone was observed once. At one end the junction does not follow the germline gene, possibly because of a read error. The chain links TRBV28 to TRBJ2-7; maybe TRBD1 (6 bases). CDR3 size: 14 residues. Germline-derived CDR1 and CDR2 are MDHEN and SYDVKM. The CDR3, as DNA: TGTGCCAGCAGTTCGGGGACAACCTTTCCCCTTGGGCACTTC. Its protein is CASSSGTTFPLGHF.

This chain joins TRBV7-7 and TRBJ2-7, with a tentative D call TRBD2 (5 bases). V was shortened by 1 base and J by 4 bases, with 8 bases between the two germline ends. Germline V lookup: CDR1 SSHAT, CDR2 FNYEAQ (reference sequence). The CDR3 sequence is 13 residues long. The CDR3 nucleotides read TGTGCCAGCAGCTTAGGAATAGCGTACGAGCAGTACTTC. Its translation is CASSLGIAYEQYF. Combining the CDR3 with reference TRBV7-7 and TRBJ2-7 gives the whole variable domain GAGVSQSPRYKVTKRGQDVTLRCDPISSHATLYWYQQALGQGPEFLTYFNYEAQPDKSGLPSDRFSAERPEGSISTLTIQRTEQRDSAMYRCASSLGIAYEQYFGPGTRLTVT.

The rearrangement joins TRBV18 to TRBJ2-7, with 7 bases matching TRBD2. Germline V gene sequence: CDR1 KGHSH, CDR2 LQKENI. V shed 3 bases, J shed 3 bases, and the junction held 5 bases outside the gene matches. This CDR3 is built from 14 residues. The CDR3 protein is CASSPRREVYEQYF. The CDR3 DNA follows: TGTGCCAGCTCACCCCGTCGGGAGGTCTACGAGCAGTACTTC.

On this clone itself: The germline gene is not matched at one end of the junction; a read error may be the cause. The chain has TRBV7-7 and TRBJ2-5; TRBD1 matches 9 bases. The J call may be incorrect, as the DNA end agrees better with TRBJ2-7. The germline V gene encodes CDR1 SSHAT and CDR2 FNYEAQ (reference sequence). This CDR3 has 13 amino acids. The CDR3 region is CASSRDRAYEQYF. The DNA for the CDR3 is TGTGCTAGCAGCCGGGACAGGGCCTACGAGCAGTACTTC.

CDR3 sequence: CASSQITGERNTEAFF. In nucleotides, the CDR3 is TGTGCCAGCAGCCAAATTACAGGTGAGAGGAACACTGAAGCTTTCTTT. This chain links TRBV7-8 with TRBJ1-1; D may be TRBD1 (5 bases). Trimming stripped 5 bases from V and 1 base from J, with 17 bases between. The length of the CDR3 is 16 residues. The germline CDR1 and CDR2 sequences are SGHVS and FQNEAQ.

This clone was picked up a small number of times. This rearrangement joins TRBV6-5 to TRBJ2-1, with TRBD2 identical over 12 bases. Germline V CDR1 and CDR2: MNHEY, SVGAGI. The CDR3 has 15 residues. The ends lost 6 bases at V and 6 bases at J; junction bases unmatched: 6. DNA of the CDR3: TGTGCCAGCAGCAGACTAGCGGGAGTGGGCAATGAGCAGTTCTTC. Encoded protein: CASSRLAGVGNEQFF.

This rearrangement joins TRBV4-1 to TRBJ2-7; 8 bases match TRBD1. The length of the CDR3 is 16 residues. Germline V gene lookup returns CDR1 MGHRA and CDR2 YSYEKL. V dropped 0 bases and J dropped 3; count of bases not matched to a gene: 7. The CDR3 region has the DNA TGCGCCAGCAGCCAAGATACCGGCGGACAGGGCTACGAGCAGTACTTC. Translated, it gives CASSQDTGGQGYEQYF.

DNA of the CDR3: TGCGCCAGCAGCCAGACACCCGTAGGCCAAGAGACCCAGTACTTC. It translates to CASSQTPVGQETQYF. The chain combines TRBV4-3 with TRBJ2-5, with D unresolved. V shed 3 bases and J shed 1 base, with 12 bases lying between them. CDR3 length equals 15 residues. Germline CDR1 reads LGHNA; CDR2 reads YSLEER.

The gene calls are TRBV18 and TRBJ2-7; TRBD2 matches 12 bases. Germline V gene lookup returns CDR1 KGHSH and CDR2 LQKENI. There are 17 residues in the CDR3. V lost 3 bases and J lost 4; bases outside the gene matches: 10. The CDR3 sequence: CASSPRLAGAYHYEQYF. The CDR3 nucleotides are TGTGCCAGCTCACCGCGACTAGCGGGAGCGTACCATTACGAGCAGTACTTC. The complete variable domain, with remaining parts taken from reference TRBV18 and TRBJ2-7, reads NAGVMQNPRHLVRRRGQEARLRCSPMKGHSHVYWYRQLPEEGLKFMVYLQKENIIDESGMPKERFSAEFPKEGPSILRIQQVVRGDSAAYFCASSPRLAGAYHYEQYFGPGTRLTVT.

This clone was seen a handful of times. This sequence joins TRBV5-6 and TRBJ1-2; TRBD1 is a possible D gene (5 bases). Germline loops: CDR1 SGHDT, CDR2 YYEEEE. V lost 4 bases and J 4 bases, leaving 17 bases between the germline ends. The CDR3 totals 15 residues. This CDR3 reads CASSPRVGRAYGYTF. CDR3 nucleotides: TGTGCCAGCAGCCCCCGGGTGGGCAGGGCCTATGGCTACACCTTC.

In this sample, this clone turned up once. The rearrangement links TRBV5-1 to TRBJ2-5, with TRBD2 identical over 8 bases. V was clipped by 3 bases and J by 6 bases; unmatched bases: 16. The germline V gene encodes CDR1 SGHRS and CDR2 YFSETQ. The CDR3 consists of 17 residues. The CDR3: CASSSKRESSRHKTQYF. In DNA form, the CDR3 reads TGCGCCAGCAGCTCCAAGCGGGAGTCCAGTAGGCATAAGACCCAGTACTTC.

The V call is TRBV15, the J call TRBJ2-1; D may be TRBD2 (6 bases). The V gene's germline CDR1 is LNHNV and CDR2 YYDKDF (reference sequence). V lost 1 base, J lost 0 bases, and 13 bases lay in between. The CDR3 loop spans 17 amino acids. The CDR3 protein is CATSRGDSPSSYNEQFF. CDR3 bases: TGTGCCACCAGCAGAGGGGACTCCCCGAGCTCCTACAATGAGCAGTTCTTC.

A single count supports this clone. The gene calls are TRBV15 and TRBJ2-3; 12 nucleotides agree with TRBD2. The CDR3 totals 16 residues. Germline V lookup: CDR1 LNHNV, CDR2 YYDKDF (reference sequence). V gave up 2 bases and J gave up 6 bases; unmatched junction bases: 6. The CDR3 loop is CATSRKSSGRADTQYF. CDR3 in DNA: TGTGCCACCAGCAGAAAATCTAGCGGGAGGGCCGATACGCAGTATTTT.

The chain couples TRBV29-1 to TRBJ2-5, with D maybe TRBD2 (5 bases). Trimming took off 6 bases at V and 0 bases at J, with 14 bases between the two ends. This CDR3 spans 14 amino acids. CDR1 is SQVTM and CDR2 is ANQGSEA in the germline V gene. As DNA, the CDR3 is TGCAGCGTGGTCGGGGAGAGGTACCAAGAGACCCAGTACTTC. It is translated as CSVVGERYQETQYF.

In DNA form, the CDR3 reads TGTGCCAGCAGCCCCGGTCAACCCCTCGAGCAGTACTTC. Translating it yields CASSPGQPLEQYF. The rearrangement uses TRBV7-6 and TRBJ2-7; D not certain. Germline CDR1 reads SGHVS; CDR2 reads FNYEAQ. The CDR3 sequence is 13 residues long. Trimming pared 5 bases from V and 6 bases from J, leaving 14 bases between.

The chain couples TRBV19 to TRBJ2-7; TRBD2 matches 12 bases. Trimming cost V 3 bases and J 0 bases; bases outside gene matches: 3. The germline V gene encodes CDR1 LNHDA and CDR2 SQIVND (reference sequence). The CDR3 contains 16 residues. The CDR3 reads CASSMETSGSSYEQYF. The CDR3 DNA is TGTGCCAGTAGTATGGAGACTAGCGGGAGCTCCTACGAGCAGTACTTC.

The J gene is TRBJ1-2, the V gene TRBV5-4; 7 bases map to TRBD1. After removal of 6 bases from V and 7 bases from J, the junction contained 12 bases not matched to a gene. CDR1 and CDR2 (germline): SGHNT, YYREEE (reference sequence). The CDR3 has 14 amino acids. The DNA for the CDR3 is TGTGCCAGCACAAGTGCTCAGGGGGGCGCTGGCTACACCTTC. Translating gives CASTSAQGGAGYTF.

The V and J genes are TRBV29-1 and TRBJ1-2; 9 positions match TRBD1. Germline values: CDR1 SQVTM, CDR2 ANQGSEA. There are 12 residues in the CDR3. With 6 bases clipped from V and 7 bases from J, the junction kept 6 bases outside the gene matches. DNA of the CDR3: TGCAGCGTCGCCGGGACAGGGAGTGGCTACACCTTC. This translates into CSVAGTGSGYTF.

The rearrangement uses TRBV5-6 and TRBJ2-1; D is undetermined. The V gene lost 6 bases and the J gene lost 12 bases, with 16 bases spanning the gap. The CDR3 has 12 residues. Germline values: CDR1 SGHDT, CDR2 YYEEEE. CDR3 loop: CASTLSDTSQFF. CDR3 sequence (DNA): TGTGCCAGCACCTTATCTGACACTTCGCAGTTCTTC.

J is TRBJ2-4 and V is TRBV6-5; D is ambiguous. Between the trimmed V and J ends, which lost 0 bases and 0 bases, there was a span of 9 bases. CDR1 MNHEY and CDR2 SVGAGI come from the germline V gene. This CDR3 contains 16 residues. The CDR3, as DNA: TGTGCCAGCAGTTACTCGATCCCGGGAGCCAAAAACATTCAGTACTTC. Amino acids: CASSYSIPGAKNIQYF.

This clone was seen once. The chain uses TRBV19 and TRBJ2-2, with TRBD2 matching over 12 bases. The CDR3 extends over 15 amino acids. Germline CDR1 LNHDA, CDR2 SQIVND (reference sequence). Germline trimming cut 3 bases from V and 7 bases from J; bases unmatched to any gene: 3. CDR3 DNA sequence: TGTGCCAGTAGTATCATGACTAGCGGGAGCGGGGAGCTGTTTTTT. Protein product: CASSIMTSGSGELFF.

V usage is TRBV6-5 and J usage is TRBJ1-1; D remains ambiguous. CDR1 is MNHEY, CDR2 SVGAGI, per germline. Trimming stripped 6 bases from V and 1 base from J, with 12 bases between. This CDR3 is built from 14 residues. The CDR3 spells CASRGDFRNTEAFF. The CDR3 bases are TGTGCCAGCAGGGGCGATTTCAGGAACACTGAAGCTTTCTTT.

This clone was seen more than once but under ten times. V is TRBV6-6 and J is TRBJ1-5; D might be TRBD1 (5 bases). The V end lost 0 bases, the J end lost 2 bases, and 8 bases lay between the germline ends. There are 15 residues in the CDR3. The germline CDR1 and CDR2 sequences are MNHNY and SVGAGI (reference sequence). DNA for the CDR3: TGTGCCAGCAGTTACTCCCCGACAGGCAATCAGCCCCAGCATTTT. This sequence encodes CASSYSPTGNQPQHF.

Here the CDR3 DNA reads TGTGCCAGCAGCTTGGACAGCGGACAAGAGACCCAGTACTTC. It translates to CASSLDSGQETQYF. The J gene is TRBJ2-5, the V gene TRBV5-4, with D perhaps TRBD2 (5 bases). The CDR3 sequence is 14 residues long. Germline lookup yields CDR1 SGHNT and CDR2 YYREEE (reference sequence). The V end was cut by 0 bases, the J end by 2 bases, with 8 bases between.

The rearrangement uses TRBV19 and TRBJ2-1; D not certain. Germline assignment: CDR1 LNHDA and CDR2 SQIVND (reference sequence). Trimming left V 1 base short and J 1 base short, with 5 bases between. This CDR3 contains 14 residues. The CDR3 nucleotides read TGTGCCAGTAGTATAGGACTTTCCTACAATGAGCAGTTCTTC. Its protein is CASSIGLSYNEQFF.

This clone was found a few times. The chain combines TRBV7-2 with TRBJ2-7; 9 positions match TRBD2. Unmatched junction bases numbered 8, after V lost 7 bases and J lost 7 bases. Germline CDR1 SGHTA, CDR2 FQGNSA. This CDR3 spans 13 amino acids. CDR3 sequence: CASTIAGDFEQYF. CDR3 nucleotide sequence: TGTGCCAGCACAATAGCGGGAGACTTTGAGCAGTACTTC.